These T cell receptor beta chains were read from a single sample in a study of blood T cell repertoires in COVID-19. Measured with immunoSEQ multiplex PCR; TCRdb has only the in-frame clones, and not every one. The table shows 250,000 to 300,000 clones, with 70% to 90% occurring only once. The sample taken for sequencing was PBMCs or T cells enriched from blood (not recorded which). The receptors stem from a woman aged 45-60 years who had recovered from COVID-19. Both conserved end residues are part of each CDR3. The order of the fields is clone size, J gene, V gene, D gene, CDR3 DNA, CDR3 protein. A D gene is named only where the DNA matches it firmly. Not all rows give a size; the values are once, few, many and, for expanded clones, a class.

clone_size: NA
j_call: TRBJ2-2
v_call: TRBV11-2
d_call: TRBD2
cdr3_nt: TGTGCCAGCAGCTTAGGAAGCGGGAGAGGCACCGGGGAGCTGTTTTTT
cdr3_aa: CASSLGSGRGTGELFF

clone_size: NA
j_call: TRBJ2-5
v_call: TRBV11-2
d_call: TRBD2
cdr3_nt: TGTGCCAGCAGTCATGAGGGGCGGGGGCAAGAGACCCAGTACTTC
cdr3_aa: CASSHEGRGQETQYF

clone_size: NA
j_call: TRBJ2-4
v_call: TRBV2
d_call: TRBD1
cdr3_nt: TGTGCCAGCAGCCCCGGGACAGGGATGGGGGGAGCCAAAAACATTCAGTACTTC
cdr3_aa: CASSPGTGMGGAKNIQYF

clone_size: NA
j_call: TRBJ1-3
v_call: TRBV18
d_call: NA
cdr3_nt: TGTGCCAGCTCACCACCGGTCGGAGGGACCTCTGGAAACACCATATATTTT
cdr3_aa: CASSPPVGGTSGNTIYF

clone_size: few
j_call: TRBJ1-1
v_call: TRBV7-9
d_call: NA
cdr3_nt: TGTGCCAGCAGCTTAGTCCCGGGGTCGAGAACTGAAGCTTTCTTT
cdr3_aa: CASSLVPGSRTEAFF

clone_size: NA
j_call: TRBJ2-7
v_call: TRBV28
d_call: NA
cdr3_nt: TGTGCCAGCAGTTCGGGGGAACACTACGAGCAGTACTTC
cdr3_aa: CASSSGEHYEQYF

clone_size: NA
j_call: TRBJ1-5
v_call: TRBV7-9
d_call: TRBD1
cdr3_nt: TGTGCCAGCAGCTCCCAGGGGGGCAATCAGCCCCAGCATTTT
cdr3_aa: CASSSQGGNQPQHF

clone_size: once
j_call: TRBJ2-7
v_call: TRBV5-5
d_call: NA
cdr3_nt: TGTGCCAGCAGGGAACCTAGCGAAGCCTACGAGCAGTACTTC
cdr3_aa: CASREPSEAYEQYF

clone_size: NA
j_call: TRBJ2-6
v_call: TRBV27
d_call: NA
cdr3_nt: TGTGCCAGCAGTTTATCGACGGCCAGACCTTCGGGTGGGGCCAACGTCCTGACTTTC
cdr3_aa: CASSLSTARPSGGANVLTF

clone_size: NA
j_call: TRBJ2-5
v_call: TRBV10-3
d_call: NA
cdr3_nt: TGTGCCATCCGGGGGACCCGTGAAGAGACCCAGTACTTC
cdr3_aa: CAIRGTREETQYF

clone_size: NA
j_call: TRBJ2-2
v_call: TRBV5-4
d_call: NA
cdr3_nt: TGTGCCAGCAGCTCGGGCGGACTTAATACCGGGGAGCTGTTTTTT
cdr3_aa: CASSSGGLNTGELFF

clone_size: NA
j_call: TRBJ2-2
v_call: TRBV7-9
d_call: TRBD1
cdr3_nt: TGTGCCACCAGACAGGGGTCTTACACCGGGGAGCTGTTTTTT
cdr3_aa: CATRQGSYTGELFF

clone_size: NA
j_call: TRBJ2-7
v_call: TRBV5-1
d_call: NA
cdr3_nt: TGCGCCAGCAGTATTAGCGGATCGGCCGCCGAGCAGTACTTC
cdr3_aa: CASSISGSAAEQYF

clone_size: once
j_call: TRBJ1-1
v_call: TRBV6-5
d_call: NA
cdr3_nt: TGTGCCACTCACCGGGGGAAAGCTGAAGCTTTCTTT
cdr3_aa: CATHRGKAEAFF

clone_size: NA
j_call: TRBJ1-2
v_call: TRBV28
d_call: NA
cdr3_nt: TGTGCCAGCAGTTTACCTCGAGGGAACTATGGCTACACCTTC
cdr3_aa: CASSLPRGNYGYTF

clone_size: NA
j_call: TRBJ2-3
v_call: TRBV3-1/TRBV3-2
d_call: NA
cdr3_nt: TGTGCCAGCAGCCACTTCACAGAGACAGATACGCAGTATTTT
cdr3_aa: CASSHFTETDTQYF

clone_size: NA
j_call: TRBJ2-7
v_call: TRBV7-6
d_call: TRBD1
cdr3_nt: TGTGCCAGCAGCTTAGCGCTGGTCTGGACAGGGGGCTACGAGCAGTACTTC
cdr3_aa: CASSLALVWTGGYEQYF

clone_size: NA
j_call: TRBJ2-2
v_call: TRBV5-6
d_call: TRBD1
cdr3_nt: TGTGCCAGCAGCTACCAATTTTACAGGGGAACCGGGGAGCTGTTTTTT
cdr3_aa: CASSYQFYRGTGELFF

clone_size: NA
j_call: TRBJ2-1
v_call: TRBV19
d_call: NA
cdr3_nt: TGTGCCAGTAGTAACCCGGGCAGGGAGGATGAGCAGTTCTTC
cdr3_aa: CASSNPGREDEQFF

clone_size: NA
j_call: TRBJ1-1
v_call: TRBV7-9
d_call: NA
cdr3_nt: TGTGCCAGCAGCCAACCGGGGACAAGCGGAACTGAAGCTTTCTTT
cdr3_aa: CASSQPGTSGTEAFF

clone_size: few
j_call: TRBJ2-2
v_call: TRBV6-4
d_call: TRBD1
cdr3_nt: TGTGCCAGCAGTGACGGGACAGACACCGGGGAGCTGTTTTTT
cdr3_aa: CASSDGTDTGELFF

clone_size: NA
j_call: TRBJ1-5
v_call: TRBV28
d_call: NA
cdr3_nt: TGTGCCAGCAGCCCAATATCAGGGGAGCAGCCCCAGCATTTT
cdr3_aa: CASSPISGEQPQHF

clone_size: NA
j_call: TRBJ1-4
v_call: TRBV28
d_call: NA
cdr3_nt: TGTGCCAGCAGTTTCCAGGGGCAGGGAACTAATGAAAAACTGTTTTTT
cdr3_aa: CASSFQGQGTNEKLFF

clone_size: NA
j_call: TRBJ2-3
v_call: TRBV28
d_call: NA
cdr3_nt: TGTGCCAGCAGTTTAAGGCACCGGCCGGGAGAGGGCACAGATACGCAGTATTTT
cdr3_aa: CASSLRHRPGEGTDTQYF

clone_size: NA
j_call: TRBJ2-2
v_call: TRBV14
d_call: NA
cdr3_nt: TGTGCCAGCAGCCAAGTCGGTACTGACACCGGGGAGCTGTTTTTT
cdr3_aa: CASSQVGTDTGELFF

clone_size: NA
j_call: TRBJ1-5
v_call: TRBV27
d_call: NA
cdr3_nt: TGTGCCAGCAGTTTAGGTTCGGGGATTCAGCCCCAGCATTTT
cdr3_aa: CASSLGSGIQPQHF

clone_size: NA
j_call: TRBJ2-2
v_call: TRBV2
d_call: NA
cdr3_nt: TGTGCCAGCAGCGAACTAGTCCCCGGGGAGCTGTTTTTT
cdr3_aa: CASSELVPGELFF

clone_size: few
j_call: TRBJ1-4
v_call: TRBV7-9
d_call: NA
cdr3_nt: TGTGCCAGCAGCTTTGGGGGGGAAAAACTGTTTTTT
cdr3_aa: CASSFGGEKLFF

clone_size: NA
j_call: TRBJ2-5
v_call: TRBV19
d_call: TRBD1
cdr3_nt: TGTGCCAGTATGGGGGACAGCCAAGAGACCCAGTACTTC
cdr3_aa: CASMGDSQETQYF

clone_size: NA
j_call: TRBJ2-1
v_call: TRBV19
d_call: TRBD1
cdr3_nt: TGTGCCAGTAGTATGAGAGGCAGGGGGTCTGAGCAGTTCTTC
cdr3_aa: CASSMRGRGSEQFF

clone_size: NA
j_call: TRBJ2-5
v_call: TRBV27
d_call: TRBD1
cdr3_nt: TGTGCCAGCACTAGGACAGGCGAAAAGACCCAGTACTTC
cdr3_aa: CASTRTGEKTQYF

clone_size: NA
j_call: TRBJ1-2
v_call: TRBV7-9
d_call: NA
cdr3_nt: TGTGCCAGCAGCCCCCAGGTGGGCGACCCGGGGAGCTACACCTTC
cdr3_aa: CASSPQVGDPGSYTF

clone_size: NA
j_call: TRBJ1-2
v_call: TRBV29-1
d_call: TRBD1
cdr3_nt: TGCAGCGTTAGAAGGGGGCTTGGCGGCTACACCTTC
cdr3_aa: CSVRRGLGGYTF

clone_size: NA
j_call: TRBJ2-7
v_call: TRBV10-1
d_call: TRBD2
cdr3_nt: TGCGCCAGCACTAGACTAGCGGTATCCTACGAGCAGTACTTC
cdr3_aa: CASTRLAVSYEQYF

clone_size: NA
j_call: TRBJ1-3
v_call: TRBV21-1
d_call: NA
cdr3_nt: TGTGCCAGCAGGGACCCAGCCCAGGGCCCGACGAAGGGAAACACCATATATTTT
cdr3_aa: CASRDPAQGPTKGNTIYF

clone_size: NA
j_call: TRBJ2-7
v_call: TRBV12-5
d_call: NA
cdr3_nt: TGTGCTAGTGGGATAGTGCGGGGGCAAACCTACGAGCAGTACTTC
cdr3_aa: CASGIVRGQTYEQYF

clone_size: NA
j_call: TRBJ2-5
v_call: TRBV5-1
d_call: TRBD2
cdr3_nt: TGCGCCAGCAATTTAGCGGGATACCAAGAGACCCAGTACTTC
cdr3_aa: CASNLAGYQETQYF

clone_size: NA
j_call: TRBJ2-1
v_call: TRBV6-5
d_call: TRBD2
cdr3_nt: TGTGCCAGCAGTAAGGGACTAGCGGGAGAGAATGAGCAGTTCTTC
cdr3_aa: CASSKGLAGENEQFF

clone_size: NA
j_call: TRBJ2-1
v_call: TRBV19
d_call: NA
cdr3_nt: TGTGCCAGTAGTGGGCTGACTAGGACTTCCTACAATGAGCAGTTCTTC
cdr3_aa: CASSGLTRTSYNEQFF

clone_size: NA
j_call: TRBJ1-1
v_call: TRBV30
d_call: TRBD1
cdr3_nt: TGTGCCTGGAGTCCTAGACAGGGGGCTTCGTACACTGAAGCTTTCTTT
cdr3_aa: CAWSPRQGASYTEAFF

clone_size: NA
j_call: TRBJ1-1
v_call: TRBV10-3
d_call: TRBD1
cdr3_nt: TGTGCCATCAGGCCCACAGGGGCCTACACTGAAGCTTTCTTT
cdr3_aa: CAIRPTGAYTEAFF

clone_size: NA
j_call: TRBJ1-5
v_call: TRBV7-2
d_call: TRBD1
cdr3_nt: TGTGCCAGCAGCTTATTGAGACAGGGGGCATGGAATCAGCCCCAGCATTTT
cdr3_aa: CASSLLRQGAWNQPQHF

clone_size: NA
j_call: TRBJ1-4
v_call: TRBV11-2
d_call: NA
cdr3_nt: TGTGCCAGCAGCACGGACACTCGAATGGGTCTGTTTTTT
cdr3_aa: CASSTDTRMGLFF

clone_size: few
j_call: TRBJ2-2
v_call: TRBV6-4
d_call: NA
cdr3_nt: TGTGCCAGCAGTGACAAGGGGGACACCGGGGAGCTGTTTTTT
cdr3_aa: CASSDKGDTGELFF

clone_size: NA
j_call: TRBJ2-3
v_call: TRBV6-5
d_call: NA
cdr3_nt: TGTGCCAGCAGGTTTTCCCACTGGGATACGCAGTATTTT
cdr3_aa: CASRFSHWDTQYF

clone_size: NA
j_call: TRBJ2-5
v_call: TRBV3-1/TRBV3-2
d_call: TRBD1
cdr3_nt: TGTGCCAGCAGCCAAGGGCTCGCACAGGGGGCGACCCAGTACTTC
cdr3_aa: CASSQGLAQGATQYF

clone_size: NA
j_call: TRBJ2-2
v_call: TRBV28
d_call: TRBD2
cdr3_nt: TGTGCCAGCAGGTCTAGCGGGAGGACGAGCACCGGGGAGCTGTTTTTT
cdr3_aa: CASRSSGRTSTGELFF

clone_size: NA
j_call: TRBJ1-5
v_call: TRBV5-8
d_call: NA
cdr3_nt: TGTGCCAGCAGATCCTTTGGGGCGGGGAACGGCAATCAGCCCCAGCATTTT
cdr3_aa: CASRSFGAGNGNQPQHF

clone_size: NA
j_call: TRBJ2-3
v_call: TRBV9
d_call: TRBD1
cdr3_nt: TGTGCCAGCAGCCCGGGGACAGGGGGCCTAGATACGCAGTATTTT
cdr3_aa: CASSPGTGGLDTQYF

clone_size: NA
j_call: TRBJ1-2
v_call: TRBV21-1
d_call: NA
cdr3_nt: TGTGCCAGCAGCACGGGGACAGGGGACGGCTACACCTTC
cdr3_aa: CASSTGTGDGYTF